The 18 T cell receptor beta chains listed next were all sequenced from one sample in a study of cytotoxic CD8 clonotypes in ibrutinib-treated CLL. The repertoire was sequenced with immunoSEQ multiplex PCR; TCRdb's copy has only in-frame clones and lacks some. This sample has 200,000 to 250,000 clones, with approximately 70% found just once. Material: PBMCs, obtained after 12 months of ibrutinib treatment. The receptors here all came from a human donor with chronic lymphocytic leukemia.

V is TRBV6-5 and J is TRBJ1-1; D remains unclear. The CDR3 has 13 residues. Trimming stripped 0 bases from V and 11 bases from J, with 13 bases between. Germline loops: CDR1 MNHEY, CDR2 SVGAGI. CDR3 residues: CASSYSNPTVAFF. In DNA, the CDR3 is TGTGCCAGCAGTTACTCCAACCCTACCGTGGCTTTCTTT.

The chain carries TRBV30 and TRBJ1-4, with D possibly being TRBD1 (5 bases). Between the trimmed V and J ends, which lost 5 bases and 7 bases, there was a span of 14 bases. The V gene's germline CDR1 is GTSNPN and CDR2 SVGIG (reference sequence). There are 13 residues in the CDR3. CDR3 DNA: TGTGCCTGGGAGCCGGGGGGAGGTGAAAAACTGTTTTTT. It codes for CAWEPGGGEKLFF.

The rearrangement joins TRBV30 to TRBJ1-5, with a tentative D call TRBD1 (6 bases). The CDR3 consists of 14 residues. Looked up from germline, CDR1 is GTSNPN and CDR2 is SVGIG (reference sequence). V shed 3 bases and J shed 7 bases, with 16 bases lying between them. Written as DNA, the CDR3 is TGTGCCTGGAGCCGGGCGGGGGGCGGCCAGCCCCAGCATTTT. Protein: CAWSRAGGGQPQHF.

V usage is TRBV5-5 and J usage is TRBJ1-6, with 11 bases aligning to TRBD1. The germline V gene has CDR1 SGHKS and CDR2 YYEKEE (reference sequence). The J segment lost 4 bases and the V segment lost 4 bases, leaving 7 bases of the junction unmatched. The CDR3 has 17 residues. The chain's CDR3 is CASSQTGTGGYNSPLHF. For the CDR3, the DNA is TGTGCCAGCAGCCAGACCGGGACAGGGGGTTATAATTCACCCCTCCACTTT.

This chain uses TRBV6-1 with TRBJ1-1, with 7 bases identical to TRBD1. Trimming removed 2 bases from V and 0 bases from J; junction bases left unmatched: 9. This CDR3 is built from 17 residues. The V gene's germline CDR1 is MNHNS and CDR2 SASEGT. This CDR3 reads CASSERWDRYLNTEAFF. CDR3 in DNA: TGTGCCAGCAGTGAACGATGGGACAGATATTTGAACACTGAAGCTTTCTTT.

The chain carries TRBV5-4 and TRBJ2-5; tentatively, D is TRBD1 (6 bases). Germline loops: CDR1 SGHNT, CDR2 YYREEE (reference sequence). This CDR3 contains 14 residues. Trimming shortened V by 4 bases and J by 2 bases, and 12 bases separated the two germline ends. The CDR3 loop reads CASSKGQRQETQYF. CDR3 nucleotides: TGTGCCAGCAGCAAAGGACAGCGGCAAGAGACCCAGTACTTC.

The gene calls are TRBV5-1 and TRBJ1-2, with D possibly TRBD1 on 5 matching bases. The germline gives CDR1 SGHRS, CDR2 YFSETQ. Trimming shortened V by 1 base and J by 7 bases, and 11 bases separated the two germline ends. The CDR3 runs 13 residues. As DNA, the CDR3 is TGCGCCAGCAGCTTGCGGGGGATGGGTGGCTACACCTTC. Translated: CASSLRGMGGYTF.

The chain employs TRBV28 and TRBJ2-5; D gene unclear. Deletions cut 2 bases from V and 2 bases from J, with 12 bases between. The CDR3 sequence is 15 residues long. Germline-derived CDR1 and CDR2 are MDHEN and SYDVKM. The CDR3 sequence: CASSLGLGRQETQYF. The CDR3 DNA sequence: TGTGCCAGCAGTTTAGGTTTAGGGCGTCAAGAGACCCAGTACTTC.

The chain uses TRBV7-2 and TRBJ2-7; tentatively, D is TRBD1 (6 bases). Germline V gene data show CDR1 as SGHTA and CDR2 as FQGNSA. This CDR3 is 14 amino acids long. V lost 5 bases, J lost 7 bases, and 18 bases lay in between. CDR3: CASSQGPSSGEQYF. Here the CDR3 DNA reads TGTGCCAGCAGCCAGGGGCCAAGCTCCGGTGAGCAGTACTTC.

The chain couples TRBV30 to TRBJ1-3; perhaps TRBD1 as D (6 bases). Germline V lookup: CDR1 GTSNPN, CDR2 SVGIG (reference sequence). This CDR3 has 15 residues. With 2 bases removed from V and 4 bases from J, the gap between germline ends came to 15 bases. The CDR3, as DNA: TGTGCCTGGAGTCAATCCACAGGGATCGGAAACACCATATATTTT. Translation gives CAWSQSTGIGNTIYF. Together with reference TRBV30 and TRBJ1-3, the CDR3 gives the full variable domain: SQTIHQWPATLVQPVGSPLSLECTVEGTSNPNLYWYRQAAGRGLQLLFYSVGIGQISSEVPQNLSASRPQDRQFILSSKKLLLSDSGFYLCAWSQSTGIGNTIYFGEGSWLTVV.

CDR3 loop: CASSEALPTGVLEKLFF. The CDR3 DNA is TGTGCCAGCAGTGAAGCGCTTCCCACAGGGGTATTGGAAAAACTGTTTTTT. The V call is TRBV6-1, the J call TRBJ1-4, with 7 bases matching TRBD1. Germline lookup yields CDR1 MNHNS and CDR2 SASEGT. Losses at the gene ends were 0 bases for V and 8 bases for J; bases not matched to a gene: 12. The CDR3 spans 17 residues.

The genes are TRBV29-1 and TRBJ2-2; perhaps D is TRBD1 or TRBD2 (5 bases each). The CDR3 length is 15 residues. Germline CDR1 SQVTM, CDR2 ANQGSEA. V was shortened by 5 bases and J by 0 bases, with 13 bases between the two germline ends. The CDR3 DNA is TGCAGCGTTCCCCCAGAGGGGACGAACACCGGGGAGCTGTTTTTT. It translates to CSVPPEGTNTGELFF.

The chain employs TRBV30 and TRBJ2-5; a weak D match, TRBD1 (6 bases). The CDR3 sequence is 14 residues long. Germline loops: CDR1 GTSNPN, CDR2 SVGIG (reference sequence). Trimming shortened V by 3 bases and J by 2 bases, and 13 bases separated the two germline ends. The CDR3 DNA is TGTGCCTGGAGGAAACAGGGTGTGCAAGAGACCCAGTACTTC. This sequence encodes CAWRKQGVQETQYF. The whole variable domain, remainder taken from reference TRBV30 and TRBJ2-5, is SQTIHQWPATLVQPVGSPLSLECTVEGTSNPNLYWYRQAAGRGLQLLFYSVGIGQISSEVPQNLSASRPQDRQFILSSKKLLLSDSGFYLCAWRKQGVQETQYFGPGTRLLVL.

This chain uses TRBV11-2 with TRBJ1-6; no firm D call. CDR3 length: 12 amino acids. V lost 3 bases, J lost 14 bases, and 11 bases lay in between. Germline V lookup: CDR1 SGHAT, CDR2 FQNNGV. This CDR3 reads CASSFILESLHF. CDR3 DNA: TGTGCCAGCAGCTTCATACTAGAGTCCCTCCACTTT.

This clone appeared a single time. The chain employs TRBV7-2 and TRBJ2-1; possible D gene TRBD1, 6 bases. This CDR3 is built from 14 residues. V lost 8 bases and J 0 bases, leaving 11 bases between the germline ends. Germline V gene lookup returns CDR1 SGHTA and CDR2 FQGNSA. The CDR3 loop is CASGGQSSYNEQFF. CDR3 in DNA: TGTGCCAGCGGGGGCCAGAGCTCCTACAATGAGCAGTTCTTC.

In its sample, this clone was seen a few times. The rearrangement joins TRBV7-3 to TRBJ2-5; no firm D call. The CDR3 is made up of 13 amino acids. The germline V and J ends were trimmed by 0 bases and 1 base, with 3 bases remaining between them. CDR1 SGHTA and CDR2 FQGTGA come from the germline V gene. The CDR3 spells CASSLTRQETQYF. The CDR3 coding sequence is TGTGCCAGCAGCTTAACCCGCCAAGAGACCCAGTACTTC. The full variable domain, in which reference TRBV7-3 and TRBJ2-5 provide the parts outside the CDR3, is GAGVSQTPSNKVTEKGKYVELRCDPISGHTALYWYRQSLGQGPEFLIYFQGTGAADDSGLPNDRFFAVRPEGSVSTLKIQRTERGDSAVYLCASSLTRQETQYFGPGTRLLVL.

The chain is built from TRBV7-2 and TRBJ2-1; 8 bases line up with TRBD1. The V and J ends lost 6 bases and 6 bases, in that order; junction bases with no gene match: 13. The CDR3 runs to 16 residues. Germline values: CDR1 SGHTA, CDR2 FQGNSA. The CDR3 coding sequence is TGTGCCAGCAGAACTCAAGGACAGGGAACGGGCAATGAGCAGTTCTTC. Its protein is CASRTQGQGTGNEQFF.

J is TRBJ1-5 and V is TRBV6-5; TRBD1 aligns across 9 bases. V shed 3 bases, J shed 6 bases, and the junction held 6 bases outside the gene matches. The CDR3 is 15 residues long. Per germline, CDR1 MNHEY and CDR2 SVGAGI. The CDR3 DNA reads as TGTGCCAGCAGTTATCGGGGACAGGGAGGTCAGCCCCAGCATTTT. Its translation is CASSYRGQGGQPQHF.